This is a list of T cell receptor beta chains from one sample in a study of beta chain features in type 1 diabetes. TCRdb keeps only in-frame clones here, not all; method: immunoSEQ multiplex PCR. The data show about 740,000 clones, over 10% seen once. Sequences were obtained from naive CD4+ T cells from blood. The receptors come from a man between 18 and 29 years old with type 1 diabetes. The CDR3 runs from the conserved cysteine through the conserved F or W. D genes are given only for firm matches. Size tells how often a clone was seen (once, few, many) or the class of an expanded clone, and some rows leave it out.

clone_size: -
v_call: TRBV30
j_call: TRBJ1-6
d_call: -
cdr3_nt: TGTGCCTGGAGTGTACTGGCAGTAATATCCTATAATTCACCCCTCCACTTT
cdr3_aa: CAWSVLAVISYNSPLHF

clone_size: -
v_call: TRBV2
j_call: TRBJ1-2
d_call: -
cdr3_nt: TGTGCCACATACCCTTCTTCGACAGAACCCTATGGCTACACCTTC
cdr3_aa: CATYPSSTEPYGYTF

clone_size: -
v_call: TRBV30
j_call: TRBJ2-3
d_call: TRBD2
cdr3_nt: TGTGCCCGCGAAGCGGGGGCCACAGATACGCAGTATTTT
cdr3_aa: CAREAGATDTQYF

clone_size: few
v_call: TRBV11-2
j_call: TRBJ2-5
d_call: TRBD2
cdr3_nt: TGTGCCAGCAGCTCCCCCATAGCGGGGGGCCGTGAGACCCAGTACTTC
cdr3_aa: CASSSPIAGGRETQYF

clone_size: -
v_call: TRBV19
j_call: TRBJ2-3
d_call: -
cdr3_nt: TGTGCCAGTCGAGCCGGGGTGATGGGGGCCAGCACAGATACGCAGTATTTT
cdr3_aa: CASRAGVMGASTDTQYF

clone_size: few
v_call: TRBV29-1
j_call: TRBJ1-2
d_call: -
cdr3_nt: TGCAGCGTTGTAGGGGACTATGGCTACACCTTC
cdr3_aa: CSVVGDYGYTF

clone_size: few
v_call: TRBV5-1
j_call: TRBJ2-3
d_call: -
cdr3_nt: TGCGCCAGCAGCTCCGCAGATACGCAGTATTTT
cdr3_aa: CASSSADTQYF

clone_size: few
v_call: TRBV7-2
j_call: TRBJ2-1
d_call: TRBD2
cdr3_nt: TGTGCCAGCAGCTTACTAGCGGGGGTCCCTAATGAGCAGTTCTTC
cdr3_aa: CASSLLAGVPNEQFF

clone_size: -
v_call: TRBV19
j_call: TRBJ2-1
d_call: -
cdr3_nt: TGTGCCAGTATCGACAGGAGCTCCTACAATGAGCAGTTCTTC
cdr3_aa: CASIDRSSYNEQFF

clone_size: few
v_call: TRBV5-1
j_call: TRBJ1-2
d_call: TRBD1
cdr3_nt: TGCGCCAGCAGCTGGACAGGGCAAGATGGCTACACCTTC
cdr3_aa: CASSWTGQDGYTF

clone_size: -
v_call: TRBV11-3
j_call: TRBJ2-3
d_call: -
cdr3_nt: TGTGCCAGCAGCTACTTACGCACGACGGCGGCGCCAGATACGCAGTATTTT
cdr3_aa: CASSYLRTTAAPDTQYF

clone_size: -
v_call: TRBV7-2
j_call: TRBJ2-3
d_call: -
cdr3_nt: TGTGCCAGCAGCTTAGGGGTTAGCGGTGCAGATACGCAGTATTTT
cdr3_aa: CASSLGVSGADTQYF

clone_size: -
v_call: TRBV5-1
j_call: TRBJ2-3
d_call: -
cdr3_nt: TGCGCCAGCAGCACTAGACTGGCAAGAGGAGATACGCAGTATTTT
cdr3_aa: CASSTRLARGDTQYF

clone_size: -
v_call: TRBV6-1
j_call: TRBJ2-1
d_call: TRBD2
cdr3_nt: TGTGCCAGCAGGAGCGGGGGGGCTTACAATGAGCAGTTCTTC
cdr3_aa: CASRSGGAYNEQFF

clone_size: few
v_call: TRBV29-1
j_call: TRBJ1-1
d_call: -
cdr3_nt: TGCAGCGTCCCACGGGGGGGGAACACTGAAGCTTTCTTT
cdr3_aa: CSVPRGGNTEAFF

clone_size: -
v_call: TRBV7-9
j_call: TRBJ2-1
d_call: -
cdr3_nt: TGTGCCAGAGGGGGAATCGGCAATGAGCAGTTCTTC
cdr3_aa: CARGGIGNEQFF

clone_size: -
v_call: TRBV13
j_call: TRBJ2-5
d_call: -
cdr3_nt: TGTGCCAGCAGCTTATATAAGGATGCGGAGACCCAGTACTTC
cdr3_aa: CASSLYKDAETQYF

clone_size: few
v_call: TRBV6-4
j_call: TRBJ1-6
d_call: TRBD1
cdr3_nt: TGTGCCAGCAGTGCCCGACAGGGGGACTCACCCCTCCACTTT
cdr3_aa: CASSARQGDSPLHF

clone_size: -
v_call: TRBV19
j_call: TRBJ1-5
d_call: -
cdr3_nt: TGTGCCAGTAGTCCTACGTCTTCAGGGGTTCCCCAGCATTTT
cdr3_aa: CASSPTSSGVPQHF

clone_size: few
v_call: TRBV29-1
j_call: TRBJ2-5
d_call: -
cdr3_nt: TGCAGCGTTCGACCACGGCTCCAAGAGACCCAGTACTTC
cdr3_aa: CSVRPRLQETQYF

clone_size: few
v_call: TRBV7-3
j_call: TRBJ2-5
d_call: TRBD1
cdr3_nt: TGTGCCAGCAGCTTCAGGACAGGGGTGGCAGAGACCCAGTACTTC
cdr3_aa: CASSFRTGVAETQYF

clone_size: -
v_call: TRBV10-3
j_call: TRBJ1-1
d_call: -
cdr3_nt: TGTGCCATCAGTGGACCTCACGGAGGGCTGGGCACTGAAGCTTTCTTT
cdr3_aa: CAISGPHGGLGTEAFF

clone_size: -
v_call: TRBV28
j_call: TRBJ1-4
d_call: TRBD1
cdr3_nt: TGTGCCAGCAGTTTAGGGACAGATCGGGAAAAACTGTTTTTT
cdr3_aa: CASSLGTDREKLFF

clone_size: -
v_call: TRBV30
j_call: TRBJ1-4
d_call: TRBD1
cdr3_nt: TGTGCCTGGGAGGGGGCCGATTCAACTAATGAAAAACTGTTTTTT
cdr3_aa: CAWEGADSTNEKLFF

clone_size: -
v_call: TRBV18
j_call: TRBJ2-4
d_call: TRBD1
cdr3_nt: TGTGCCAGCTCACCACAGACAGGGTTTGACATTCAGTACTTC
cdr3_aa: CASSPQTGFDIQYF

clone_size: few
v_call: TRBV10-3
j_call: TRBJ2-3
d_call: TRBD1
cdr3_nt: TGTGCCATCAGTGAGCGACAGGGAGACACAGATACGCAGTATTTT
cdr3_aa: CAISERQGDTDTQYF

clone_size: -
v_call: TRBV7-6
j_call: TRBJ1-2
d_call: -
cdr3_nt: TGTGCCAGCAGCCTCTCGGGAGGGAGCAACTATGGCTACACCTTC
cdr3_aa: CASSLSGGSNYGYTF

clone_size: few
v_call: TRBV10-3
j_call: TRBJ2-5
d_call: TRBD2
cdr3_nt: TGTGCCATCAGCAAAACTGGACTAGCGGGGGGAATGGTGGAGACCCAGTACTTC
cdr3_aa: CAISKTGLAGGMVETQYF

clone_size: -
v_call: TRBV2
j_call: TRBJ2-7
d_call: TRBD1
cdr3_nt: TGTGCCAGCAGTGAGGGACAGAGCTCCTACGAGCAGTACTTC
cdr3_aa: CASSEGQSSYEQYF

clone_size: once
v_call: TRBV29-1
j_call: TRBJ2-5
d_call: -
cdr3_nt: TGCAGCGTTGGTAGGCCCTTCGGGACCCAGTACTTC
cdr3_aa: CSVGRPFGTQYF

clone_size: few
v_call: TRBV14
j_call: TRBJ2-7
d_call: -
cdr3_nt: TGTGCCAGCAGCCAAGTAGGCAGGCCAACCTACGAGCAGTACTTC
cdr3_aa: CASSQVGRPTYEQYF

clone_size: -
v_call: TRBV6-5
j_call: TRBJ1-1
d_call: -
cdr3_nt: TGTGCCAGCAGTACCGAATGGGGGAACACTGAAGCTTTCTTT
cdr3_aa: CASSTEWGNTEAFF

clone_size: -
v_call: TRBV5-1
j_call: TRBJ2-3
d_call: -
cdr3_nt: TGCGCCAGCAGCTTGGGCAGCACAGATACGCAGTATTTT
cdr3_aa: CASSLGSTDTQYF

clone_size: few
v_call: TRBV14
j_call: TRBJ2-5
d_call: -
cdr3_nt: TGTGCCAGCAGCCGGGCAGATTACCAAGAGACCCAGTACTTC
cdr3_aa: CASSRADYQETQYF

clone_size: few
v_call: TRBV11-2
j_call: TRBJ1-2
d_call: -
cdr3_nt: TGTGCCAGCAGCTTTGAGGCAGGGTCGGATGGCTACACCTTC
cdr3_aa: CASSFEAGSDGYTF

clone_size: few
v_call: TRBV28
j_call: TRBJ1-2
d_call: -
cdr3_nt: TGTGCCACGGAAGCTAACTATGGCTACACCTTC
cdr3_aa: CATEANYGYTF

clone_size: -
v_call: TRBV7-8
j_call: TRBJ2-1
d_call: TRBD2
cdr3_nt: TGTGCCAGCAGCTTGGTAGCCACTAGCGGGGGGGCCCATGAGCAGTTCTTC
cdr3_aa: CASSLVATSGGAHEQFF

clone_size: -
v_call: TRBV4-2
j_call: TRBJ2-7
d_call: TRBD1
cdr3_nt: TGTGCCAGCAGCCAAGGGGACAGGGTCCCTTACGAGCAGTACTTC
cdr3_aa: CASSQGDRVPYEQYF

clone_size: once
v_call: TRBV2
j_call: TRBJ1-1
d_call: -
cdr3_nt: TGTGCCAGCAGTGCCCCAGCCTCGAACACTGAAGCTTTCTTT
cdr3_aa: CASSAPASNTEAFF

clone_size: few
v_call: TRBV6-6
j_call: TRBJ1-2
d_call: TRBD1
cdr3_nt: TGTGCCAGCAGCACCCCGGACAGGTACAGTCTTGGCTACACCTTC
cdr3_aa: CASSTPDRYSLGYTF

clone_size: -
v_call: TRBV2
j_call: TRBJ2-1
d_call: TRBD2
cdr3_nt: TGTGCCAGCAGTGAAACAGGGCGGCTAGCGGGCTACAATGAGCAGTTCTTC
cdr3_aa: CASSETGRLAGYNEQFF

clone_size: -
v_call: TRBV19
j_call: TRBJ1-2
d_call: -
cdr3_nt: TGTGCCAGTAGTTCCTCGACGGGCAACTATGGCTACACCTTC
cdr3_aa: CASSSSTGNYGYTF

clone_size: few
v_call: TRBV20-1
j_call: TRBJ2-1
d_call: -
cdr3_nt: TGCAGTGCTGACTTGCTCAACCGGGAGTTCTTC
cdr3_aa: CSADLLNREFF

clone_size: few
v_call: TRBV30
j_call: TRBJ1-2
d_call: -
cdr3_nt: TGTGCCTGGAGTGTCGGAGGGCTGGGTGGCTACACCTTC
cdr3_aa: CAWSVGGLGGYTF

clone_size: -
v_call: TRBV7-9
j_call: TRBJ2-1
d_call: TRBD2
cdr3_nt: TGTGCCAGCAGCCAAAAGCGGAGCACCGCGGGGGGCACGAATGAGCAGTTCTTC
cdr3_aa: CASSQKRSTAGGTNEQFF

clone_size: -
v_call: TRBV6-1
j_call: TRBJ1-2
d_call: TRBD1
cdr3_nt: TGTGCCAGCAGTGACAGCAACAGGGGAAATTCCAACTATGGCTACACCTTC
cdr3_aa: CASSDSNRGNSNYGYTF

clone_size: -
v_call: TRBV27
j_call: TRBJ1-2
d_call: TRBD1
cdr3_nt: TGTGCCAGCAGTTTGGGGACAGGGTGGGATGGCTACACCTTC
cdr3_aa: CASSLGTGWDGYTF

clone_size: few
v_call: TRBV14
j_call: TRBJ2-5
d_call: -
cdr3_nt: TGTGCCAGCAGCTGGGGAGTGGGAGAGACCCAGTACTTC
cdr3_aa: CASSWGVGETQYF

clone_size: few
v_call: TRBV29-1
j_call: TRBJ1-4
d_call: TRBD1
cdr3_nt: TGCAGCGCCAAGACAGGGGCGACTAATGAAAAACTGTTTTTT
cdr3_aa: CSAKTGATNEKLFF

clone_size: -
v_call: TRBV29-1
j_call: TRBJ1-1
d_call: -
cdr3_nt: TGCAGCGTTGAATTGGCAGATAACACTGAAGCTTTCTTT
cdr3_aa: CSVELADNTEAFF